This T cell receptor beta chain was documented in a study of T cell changes during pregnancy in multiple sclerosis. Repertoires were generated with immunoSEQ multiplex PCR, while TCRdb's copy carries only in-frame clones and drops some. This table has fewer than 12,000 clones, roughly 90% appearing once. Trimming stripped 0 bases from V and 5 bases from J, with 10 bases between. Germline CDR1 SGDLS, CDR2 YYNGEE. CDR3 size: 14 residues. The chain joins TRBV9 to TRBJ2-3; no reliable D call. The TCR sequence derives from a female donor in good health, enrolled as a control in a pregnancy study. The specimen comprised CD8+ T cells from peripheral blood mononuclear cells, sampled in the first trimester of pregnancy. The DNA of the CDR3 is TGTGCCAGCAGCGTAGATATGGCAGGAGATACGCAGTATTTT. This gives the protein CASSVDMAGDTQYF.